The 4 T cell receptor beta chains reported below all come from one sample, sequenced in a study of neoadjuvant anti-PD-1 for oral cavity cancer (TCRdb year 2021). The library was prepared using the immunoSEQ multiplex PCR assay. Here the immuneACCESS table is served through TCRdb, limited to in-frame sequences with V and J called. Missing clones are a known gap in these copies; in checked studies unresolved V genes cover under half, and the rest lacks a known reason. This sample comprises more than 50,000 clones, around 85% of them detected only once. The top ten hold around 2.6% of the sample. What this sample's time point label stands for: before neoadjuvant nivolumab. This specimen was PBMCs, taken before nivolumab (anti-PD-1) treatment. Receptors originate from a person aged 35-79 years with oral cavity squamous cell carcinoma.

This clone was seen a few times. The V call is TRBV7-2, the J call TRBJ1-1; D is possibly TRBD1 (6 bases). The CDR3 is made up of 11 amino acids. CDR1 is SGHTA, CDR2 FQGNSA, per germline. V lost 6 bases and J 8 bases, leaving 10 bases between the germline ends. This CDR3 reads CASSRGQEAFF. The CDR3 DNA reads as TGTGCCAGCAGTCGTGGACAGGAAGCTTTCTTT.

J is TRBJ2-1 and V is TRBV10-3; TRBD2 matches 11 bases. The CDR3 contains 14 residues. With 5 bases clipped from V and 7 bases from J, the junction kept 4 bases outside the gene matches. CDR1 is ENHRY, CDR2 SYGVKD, per germline. CDR3 nucleotide sequence: TGTGCCATCAGTCTAGCGGGGGGTTTAAATGAGCAGTTCTTC. Translated: CAISLAGGLNEQFF.

The V and J genes are TRBV11-3 and TRBJ2-5; TRBD2 aligns across 7 bases. Germline-derived CDR1 and CDR2 are SGHNT and YENEEA. Trimming at V came to 2 bases and at J to 5 bases, leaving 8 bases not matched to a gene. The CDR3 sequence is 15 residues long. The DNA of the CDR3 is TGTGCCAGCAGCTTAAGTGGTAGCGGGCTGGAGACCCAGTACTTC. Residues: CASSLSGSGLETQYF.

The J gene is TRBJ1-4, the V gene TRBV2; perhaps TRBD1 as D (5 bases). V lost 1 base, J lost 6 bases, and 12 bases lay in between. The CDR3 contains 15 residues. Germline V gene lookup returns CDR1 SNHLY and CDR2 FYNNEI. As DNA, the CDR3 is TGTGCCAGCAGTGAAGGGGCAGGGCGGTATGAAAAACTGTTTTTT. This translates into CASSEGAGRYEKLFF.